What follows are 30 T cell receptor beta chains derived from one specimen sequenced in a study of beta chain features in type 1 diabetes. The study's findings and limits: Within each of all four CD4+ subsets, Type 1 diabetes patients had TCRB CDR3s that were moderately but significantly shorter.

The whole isolated RNA underwent reverse transcription, so sequencing captured expressed TCRB transcripts. The repertoire was sequenced with immunoSEQ multiplex PCR; TCRdb's copy has only in-frame clones and lacks some. The sample includes roughly 260,000 clones, about a fifth of them seen just once. Antigen specificity for these receptors is unknown. The specimen was naive CD4+ T cells from blood. Source of these receptors: a middle-aged woman with type 1 diabetes.

In this sample, this clone turned up a few times. Other DNA sequences within the sample encode an identical CDR3. This chain uses TRBV5-1 with TRBJ1-1; the match to TRBD1 covers 9 bases. This CDR3 region has 14 residues. From germline, CDR1 is SGHRS and CDR2 YFSETQ. After removal of 4 bases from V and 1 base from J, the junction contained 2 bases not matched to a gene. The CDR3 DNA follows: TGCGCCAGCAGCCCGGACAGGGGGAACACTGAAGCTTTCTTT. Translating it yields CASSPDRGNTEAFF. Looking up the rest from reference TRBV5-1 and TRBJ1-1 gives the full variable domain: KAGVTQTPRYLIKTRGQQVTLSCSPISGHRSVSWYQQTPGQGLQFLFEYFSETQRNKGNFPGRFSGRQFSNSRSEMNVSTLELGDSALYLCASSPDRGNTEAFFGQGTRLTVV.

This clone has a handful of counts. This chain links TRBV5-4 with TRBJ1-2; TRBD1 matches at 7 bases. This CDR3 spans 15 amino acids. The V and J ends lost 4 bases and 4 bases, in that order; junction bases with no gene match: 10. CDR1 and CDR2 (germline): SGHNT, YYREEE (reference sequence). For the CDR3, the DNA is TGTGCCAGCAGCCTAGACAGGGACCTACTCTATGGCTACACCTTC. This gives the protein CASSLDRDLLYGYTF.

The V and J genes are TRBV6-6 and TRBJ1-2; a weak D match, TRBD1 (6 bases). Germline V gene lookup returns CDR1 MNHNY and CDR2 SVGAGI (reference sequence). This CDR3 region has 14 residues. The V and J ends lost 7 bases and 6 bases respectively, with 18 bases between them. CDR3: CASTPHRDSNGYTF. Here the CDR3 DNA reads TGTGCCAGCACCCCCCACAGGGATTCTAATGGCTACACCTTC.

This clone was counted a few times. V and J are TRBV28 and TRBJ1-2; a possible D gene is TRBD1 (5 bases). Germline lookup yields CDR1 MDHEN and CDR2 SYDVKM. V was pared by 4 bases and J by 8 bases, with 11 bases between. The CDR3 totals 12 residues. CDR3 amino acids: CASSWTSRGYTF. As DNA, the CDR3 is TGTGCCAGCAGTTGGACATCCAGGGGCTACACCTTC.

V is TRBV7-2 and J is TRBJ1-2, with TRBD1 matching 7 bases. Trimming removed 4 bases from V and 8 bases from J; junction bases left unmatched: 7. The V gene's germline CDR1 is SGHTA and CDR2 FQGNSA. CDR3 length: 13 amino acids. The chain's CDR3 is CASSSMTGIGYTF. The CDR3, as DNA: TGTGCCAGCAGCTCGATGACAGGGATCGGCTACACCTTC.

This clone was observed a handful of times. The genes are TRBV18 and TRBJ2-7; weak D call: TRBD2 (5 bases). V lost 5 bases and J 0 bases, leaving 11 bases between the germline ends. Germline CDR1 KGHSH, CDR2 LQKENI. The CDR3 has 14 residues. CDR3 amino acids: CASSLATSSYEQYF. The CDR3 bases are TGTGCCAGCTCATTAGCGACGAGCTCCTACGAGCAGTACTTC.

The chain couples TRBV28 to TRBJ2-7, with TRBD1 matching over 11 bases. The CDR3 runs 14 residues. In germline, CDR1 is MDHEN, CDR2 SYDVKM. V was pared by 6 bases and J by 6 bases, with 7 bases of the junction left unmatched. CDR3: CASSPGTGGGEQYF. CDR3 DNA sequence: TGTGCCAGCAGCCCCGGGACAGGGGGTGGCGAGCAGTACTTC.

The chain combines TRBV9 with TRBJ2-5; D is ambiguous. The CDR3 length is 14 residues. V shed 0 bases and J shed 5 bases, with 11 bases lying between them. Germline V gene sequence: CDR1 SGDLS, CDR2 YYNGEE. This chain's CDR3 is CASSVGAGSETQYF. CDR3 bases: TGTGCCAGCAGCGTAGGGGCAGGCAGCGAGACCCAGTACTTC.

V usage is TRBV7-2 and J usage is TRBJ2-5; weak D call: TRBD2 (6 bases). Trimming left V 5 bases short and J 1 base short, with 11 bases between. CDR3 length: 14 residues. Germline CDR1 reads SGHTA; CDR2 reads FQGNSA. CDR3 coding DNA: TGTGCCAGCAGCCCCTGGGAGGCCCAAGAGACCCAGTACTTC. It translates to CASSPWEAQETQYF.

This clone was seen a handful of times. J is TRBJ2-1 and V is TRBV28; 8 positions agree with TRBD2. Germline V gives CDR1 MDHEN, CDR2 SYDVKM. CDR3 length: 14 residues. With 6 bases clipped from V and 10 bases from J, the junction kept 11 bases outside the gene matches. The CDR3 DNA sequence: TGTGCCAGCAGCCCTTTCGGACTAGCTGAAGAGCAGTTCTTC. It yields the protein CASSPFGLAEEQFF.

This clone was seen only a few times. The chain couples TRBV7-2 to TRBJ2-1; TRBD1 might be the D (6 bases). CDR3 length equals 15 residues. Looked up from germline, CDR1 is SGHTA and CDR2 is FQGNSA. V lost 5 bases to trimming and J lost 7 bases, with 18 bases between them. CDR3 region: CASSADRDTRNEQFF. The CDR3 coding sequence is TGTGCCAGCAGCGCTGACCGGGACACTAGAAATGAGCAGTTCTTC.

The chain joins TRBV5-8 to TRBJ1-2; D gene unclear. The CDR3 runs 13 residues. Germline V CDR1 and CDR2: SGHTS, YDEGEE. Trimming pared 4 bases from V and 7 bases from J, leaving 14 bases between. CDR3 sequence: CASSQSYSPGYTF. CDR3 in DNA: TGTGCCAGCAGCCAATCATACAGCCCTGGCTACACCTTC.

This chain links TRBV5-1 with TRBJ2-5; 10 positions match TRBD1. CDR3 length: 14 residues. The V segment lost 1 base and the J segment 6 bases; nucleotides outside the gene matches: 3. Germline-derived CDR1 and CDR2 are SGHRS and YFSETQ. The CDR3 loop reads CASSLPGQGKTQYF. The CDR3 DNA is TGCGCCAGCAGCTTGCCGGGACAGGGGAAGACCCAGTACTTC.

This clone was counted between two and nine times. The chain carries TRBV9 and TRBJ2-7; 8 bases match TRBD2. Trimming took 0 bases from V and 7 from J; bases not matched to a gene: 9. Germline values: CDR1 SGDLS, CDR2 YYNGEE. The CDR3 length is 15 residues. CDR3 sequence reads: CASSVGLASPKEQYF. The CDR3 DNA is TGTGCCAGCAGCGTAGGACTAGCGTCCCCTAAGGAGCAGTACTTC. Drawing the rest from reference TRBV9 and TRBJ2-7, the complete variable domain is DSGVTQTPKHLITATGQRVTLRCSPRSGDLSVYWYQQSLDQGLQFLIQYYNGEERAKGNILERFSAQQFPDLHSELNLSSLELGDSALYFCASSVGLASPKEQYFGPGTRLTVT.

This clone was found a few times. The sample has other DNA sequences that encode this CDR3 too. The chain uses TRBV7-3 and TRBJ2-5, with 9 nucleotides matching TRBD2. The CDR3 is 13 residues long. J lost 5 bases, V lost 5 bases, and 3 bases had no gene match. The germline V gene has CDR1 SGHTA and CDR2 FQGTGA. The CDR3 coding sequence is TGTGCCAGCAGCCCGAGCGGGGGGGAGACCCAGTACTTC. As protein: CASSPSGGETQYF.

This clone was recorded a few times. CDR3 sequence: CASWTMEGEQYF. The CDR3, as DNA: TGTGCCAGCTGGACTATGGAGGGTGAGCAGTACTTC. V usage is TRBV28 and J usage is TRBJ2-7, with TRBD2 as a possible D gene (6 bases). Trimming shortened V by 8 bases and J by 7 bases, and 15 bases separated the two germline ends. Germline V gene sequence: CDR1 MDHEN, CDR2 SYDVKM. There are 12 residues in the CDR3.

The chain links TRBV28 to TRBJ2-1, with D unresolved. The germline V and J ends were trimmed by 2 bases and 0 bases, with 14 bases remaining between them. Germline values: CDR1 MDHEN, CDR2 SYDVKM. The CDR3 has 17 residues. The CDR3 DNA is TGTGCCAGCAGTTTACCCCACAGCCAGTTCTCCTACAATGAGCAGTTCTTC. Translated, it gives CASSLPHSQFSYNEQFF. The complete variable domain, with remaining parts taken from reference TRBV28 and TRBJ2-1, reads DVKVTQSSRYLVKRTGEKVFLECVQDMDHENMFWYRQDPGLGLRLIYFSYDVKMKEKGDIPEGYSVSREKKERFSLILESASTNQTSMYLCASSLPHSQFSYNEQFFGPGTRLTVL.

The sample holds a few counts of this clone. The chain is built from TRBV4-3 and TRBJ2-3; tentative D call: TRBD2 (5 bases). V lost 4 bases and J 5 bases, leaving 7 bases between the germline ends. CDR1 is LGHNA and CDR2 is YSLEER in the germline V gene. The CDR3 has 12 amino acids. The CDR3 region has the DNA TGCGCCAGCAGCCGAAGCGGAGATACGCAGTATTTT. It yields the protein CASSRSGDTQYF.

The chain combines TRBV7-9 with TRBJ1-4; 8 bases line up with TRBD1. Germline CDR1 and CDR2: SEHNR and FQNEAQ (reference sequence). Germline trimming cut 5 bases from V and 8 bases from J; bases unmatched to any gene: 13. The CDR3 has 16 amino acids. CDR3 sequence (DNA): TGTGCCAGCAGCCTCACCAGGACAGGGCCAGGGGAAAAACTGTTTTTT. Its translation is CASSLTRTGPGEKLFF.

This clone turned up a few times. The J gene is TRBJ2-2, the V gene TRBV5-1; D may be TRBD1 (5 bases). Trimming left V 0 bases short and J 2 bases short, with 11 bases between. The CDR3 sequence is 16 residues long. Looked up from germline, CDR1 is SGHRS and CDR2 is YFSETQ. The CDR3 DNA sequence: TGCGCCAGCAGCTTGGACAGGACGGCCAACACCGGGGAGCTGTTTTTT. This translates into CASSLDRTANTGELFF.

The chain has TRBV7-3 and TRBJ2-3; D not certain. CDR1 is SGHTA, CDR2 FQGTGA, per germline. The CDR3 runs 15 residues. V was shortened by 5 bases and J by 2 bases, with 14 bases between the two germline ends. CDR3 sequence: CASSRPGSNTDTQYF. The CDR3 DNA follows: TGTGCCAGCAGCCGCCCCGGGTCAAACACAGATACGCAGTATTTT.

V is TRBV30 and J is TRBJ1-3, with a weak D call TRBD1 (6 bases). Trimming took 4 bases from V and 2 from J, leaving 15 bases between them. The CDR3 is made up of 15 amino acids. The V gene's germline CDR1 is GTSNPN and CDR2 SVGIG (reference sequence). This CDR3 reads CAWTAGGAAGNTIYF. The CDR3 DNA follows: TGTGCCTGGACCGCTGGGGGGGCGGCTGGAAACACCATATATTTT.

This chain uses TRBV25-1 with TRBJ1-2; D remains ambiguous. Germline values: CDR1 MGHDK, CDR2 SYGVNS. Trimming removed 5 bases from V and 2 bases from J, with 12 bases in between. The CDR3 loop spans 14 amino acids. The CDR3 protein is CASSRETENYGYTF. CDR3 nucleotides: TGTGCCAGCAGTAGAGAAACAGAAAACTATGGCTACACCTTC.

This clone was recorded a few times. The chain carries TRBV5-1 and TRBJ1-1; 8 nucleotides line up with TRBD1. The CDR3 is 14 residues long. V lost 4 bases and J lost 4; bases outside the gene matches: 6. Germline loops: CDR1 SGHRS, CDR2 YFSETQ. DNA for the CDR3: TGCGCCAGCAGCACAGGACAGGGTGGCACTGAAGCTTTCTTT. Translation: CASSTGQGGTEAFF.

This clone was observed a few times. This sequence joins TRBV5-1 and TRBJ2-5; the match to TRBD1 covers 7 bases. CDR1 is SGHRS and CDR2 is YFSETQ in the germline V gene. V shed 0 bases, J shed 5 bases, and the junction held 7 bases outside the gene matches. The CDR3 is 15 residues long. As DNA, the CDR3 is TGCGCCAGCAGCTTGGGAGGGGGCATTGTGGAGACCCAGTACTTC. Encoded protein: CASSLGGGIVETQYF. Full variable domain (outside the CDR3, taken from reference TRBV5-1 and TRBJ2-5): KAGVTQTPRYLIKTRGQQVTLSCSPISGHRSVSWYQQTPGQGLQFLFEYFSETQRNKGNFPGRFSGRQFSNSRSEMNVSTLELGDSALYLCASSLGGGIVETQYFGPGTRLLVL.

The rearrangement links TRBV6-5 to TRBJ2-7, with 7 bases lining up with TRBD2. V lost 7 bases, J lost 3 bases, and 9 bases stayed unmatched. This CDR3 contains 14 residues. Germline V gene lookup returns CDR1 MNHEY and CDR2 SVGAGI. The CDR3 region has the DNA TGTGCCAGCACCTCTGGGGGAGGGAGCTACGAGCAGTACTTC. Residues: CASTSGGGSYEQYF.

The CDR3 nucleotides are TGTGCCAGCAGCCGTCCGGGGACCGGGGAGCTGTTTTTT. Translation gives CASSRPGTGELFF. The chain recombines TRBV6-5 with TRBJ2-2; a weak D match, TRBD2 (5 bases). Germline lookup yields CDR1 MNHEY and CDR2 SVGAGI. The length of the CDR3 is 13 residues. Trimming removed 6 bases at V and 5 bases at J, with 10 bases between.

This clone was picked up a small number of times. The J gene is TRBJ1-6, the V gene TRBV5-5, with a tentative D call TRBD1 (6 bases). Trimming removed 3 bases at V and 7 bases at J, with 11 bases between. Germline lookup yields CDR1 SGHKS and CDR2 YYEKEE (reference sequence). The CDR3 is 14 amino acids. CDR3 in DNA: TGTGCCAGCAGCTCAACAGGGCTGAATTCACCCCTCCACTTT. Its translation is CASSSTGLNSPLHF. The variable domain in full, completed from reference TRBV5-5 and TRBJ1-6, reads DAGVTQSPTHLIKTRGQQVTLRCSPISGHKSVSWYQQVLGQGPQFIFQYYEKEERGRGNFPDRFSARQFPNYSSELNVNALLLGDSALYLCASSSTGLNSPLHFGNGTRLTVT.

J is TRBJ1-1 and V is TRBV18; no clear D gene. The germline V gene has CDR1 KGHSH and CDR2 LQKENI. The germline V and J ends were trimmed by 0 bases and 9 bases, with 11 bases remaining between them. This CDR3 is 13 amino acids long. CDR3 sequence (DNA): TGTGCCAGCTCACCACCCACTGGCAGGCAAGCTTTCTTT. Its protein is CASSPPTGRQAFF. Filled out from reference TRBV18 and TRBJ1-1, the complete variable domain reads NAGVMQNPRHLVRRRGQEARLRCSPMKGHSHVYWYRQLPEEGLKFMVYLQKENIIDESGMPKERFSAEFPKEGPSILRIQQVVRGDSAAYFCASSPPTGRQAFFGQGTRLTVV.

The chain combines TRBV29-1 with TRBJ2-7, with D maybe TRBD2 (6 bases). Germline-derived CDR1 and CDR2 are SQVTM and ANQGSEA. The CDR3 covers 13 residues. Deletions cut 4 bases from V and 0 bases from J, with 10 bases between. CDR3 region: CSVGLDRSYEQYF. CDR3 DNA sequence: TGCAGCGTTGGACTAGATCGCTCCTACGAGCAGTACTTC.